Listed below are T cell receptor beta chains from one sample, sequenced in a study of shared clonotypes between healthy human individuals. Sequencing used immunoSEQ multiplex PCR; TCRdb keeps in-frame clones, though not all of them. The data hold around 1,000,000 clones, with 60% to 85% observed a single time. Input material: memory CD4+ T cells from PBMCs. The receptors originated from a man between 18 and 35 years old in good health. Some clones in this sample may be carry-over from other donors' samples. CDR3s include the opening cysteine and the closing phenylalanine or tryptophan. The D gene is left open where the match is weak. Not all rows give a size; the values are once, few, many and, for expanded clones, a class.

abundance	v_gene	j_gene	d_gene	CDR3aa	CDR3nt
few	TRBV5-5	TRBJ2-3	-	CASSPIWDTQYF	TGTGCCAGCAGCCCCATTTGGGATACGCAGTATTTT
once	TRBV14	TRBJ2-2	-	CASSRTAANTGELFF	TGTGCCAGCAGTAGGACAGCCGCGAACACCGGGGAGCTGTTTTTT
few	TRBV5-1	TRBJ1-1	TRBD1	CASSLAGDRGTEAFF	TGCGCCAGCAGCTTGGCCGGCGACAGGGGCACTGAAGCTTTCTTT
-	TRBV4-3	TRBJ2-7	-	CASSQGFVGGAYEQYF	TGCGCCAGCAGCCAGGGGTTTGTGGGAGGTGCCTACGAGCAGTACTTC
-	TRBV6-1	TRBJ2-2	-	CASSEIGQNTGELFF	TGTGCCAGCAGTGAAATAGGACAGAACACCGGGGAGCTGTTTTTT
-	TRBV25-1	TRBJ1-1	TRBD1	CASSVHGGQDTEAFF	TGTGCCAGCAGTGTACACGGTGGACAGGACACTGAAGCTTTCTTT
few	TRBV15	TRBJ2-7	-	CATSRDQGGSYEQYF	TGTGCCACCAGCAGAGATCAAGGGGGCTCCTACGAGCAGTACTTC
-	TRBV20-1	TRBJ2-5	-	CSAREEETQYF	TGCAGTGCTAGAGAGGAGGAGACCCAGTACTTC
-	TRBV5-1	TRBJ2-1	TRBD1	CASSLGTGTAYNEQFF	TGCGCCAGCAGCTTGGGAACCGGGACAGCATACAATGAGCAGTTCTTC
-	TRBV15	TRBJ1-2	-	CATSSEAHGYTF	TGTGCCACCAGCAGTGAGGCTCATGGCTACACCTTC
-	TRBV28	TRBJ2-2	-	CASSTGIWTGELFF	TGTGCCAGCAGTACAGGGATCTGGACCGGGGAGCTGTTTTTT
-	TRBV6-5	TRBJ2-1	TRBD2	CASRAGPLRANEQFF	TGTGCCAGCAGAGCGGGGCCCCTGAGGGCCAATGAGCAGTTCTTC
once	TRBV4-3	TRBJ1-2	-	CASSQAGSRGYTF	TGCGCCAGCAGCCAAGCAGGGAGTCGTGGCTACACCTTC
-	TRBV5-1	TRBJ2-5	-	CASSLEPGRDRETQYF	TGCGCCAGCAGCTTGGAACCCGGAAGGGACCGGGAGACCCAGTACTTC
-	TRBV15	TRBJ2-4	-	CATSNRTAKNIQYF	TGTGCCACCAGCAACCGGACAGCCAAAAACATTCAGTACTTC
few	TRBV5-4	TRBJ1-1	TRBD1	CASSWGTGEAFF	TGTGCCAGCAGCTGGGGGACAGGAGAAGCTTTCTTT
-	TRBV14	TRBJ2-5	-	CASSQSRETQYF	TGTGCCAGCAGCCAATCAAGGGAGACCCAGTACTTC
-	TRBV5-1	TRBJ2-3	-	CASTPQRNTDTQYF	TGCGCCAGCACCCCTCAGCGGAACACAGATACGCAGTATTTT
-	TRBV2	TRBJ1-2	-	CASSEAPGYYGYTF	TGTGCCAGCAGTGAAGCGCCAGGATACTATGGCTACACCTTC
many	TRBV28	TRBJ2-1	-	CASSSPGRYNEQFF	TGTGCCAGCAGTTCCCCGGGGCGATACAATGAGCAGTTCTTC
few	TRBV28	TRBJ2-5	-	CASSPAVGRRETQYF	TGTGCCAGCAGCCCTGCCGTGGGGAGGAGAGAGACCCAGTACTTC
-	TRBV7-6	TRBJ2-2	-	CASSPDPYFPGELFF	TGTGCCAGCAGCCCGGACCCATATTTCCCCGGGGAGCTGTTTTTT
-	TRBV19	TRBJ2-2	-	CASRGSAGELFF	TGTGCCAGTCGTGGGTCGGCCGGGGAGCTGTTTTTT
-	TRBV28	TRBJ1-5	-	CASRNREAQPQHF	TGTGCCAGCAGAAACAGAGAGGCCCAGCCCCAGCATTTT
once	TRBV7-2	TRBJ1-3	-	CASSFGGTGNTIYF	TGTGCCAGCAGCTTTGGGGGCACTGGAAACACCATATATTTT
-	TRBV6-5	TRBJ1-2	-	CASSSKGAGGYTF	TGTGCCAGCAGCAGCAAAGGGGCAGGGGGCTACACCTTC
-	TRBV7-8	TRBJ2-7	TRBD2	CASSLFGVIGGSEQYF	TGTGCCAGCAGCTTATTCGGGGTCATCGGGGGGAGCGAGCAGTACTTC
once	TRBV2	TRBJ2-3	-	CASSEGGGATDTQYF	TGTGCCAGCAGTGAAGGTGGCGGAGCCACAGATACGCAGTATTTT
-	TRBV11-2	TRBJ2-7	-	CASSILGGEQYF	TGTGCCAGCAGCATCCTCGGTGGCGAGCAGTACTTC
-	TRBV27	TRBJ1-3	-	CASVWGTTIYF	TGTGCCAGCGTATGGGGTACCACCATATATTTT
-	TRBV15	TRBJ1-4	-	CATSRVGRVNEKLFF	TGTGCCACCAGCAGAGTCGGCAGGGTTAATGAAAAACTGTTTTTT
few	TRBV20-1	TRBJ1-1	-	CSARYGTEAFF	TGCAGTGCTAGATACGGCACTGAAGCTTTCTTT
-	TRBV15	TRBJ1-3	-	CATSSLGKGYFSGNTIYF	TGTGCCACCAGCAGTCTGGGGAAAGGCTACTTTTCGGGAAACACCATATATTTT
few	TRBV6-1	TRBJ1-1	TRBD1	CASRGDRNTEAFF	TGTGCCAGCAGGGGGGACAGAAACACTGAAGCTTTCTTT
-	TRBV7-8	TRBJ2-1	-	CASSSDRGNEQFF	TGTGCCAGCAGCTCAGATCGGGGGAATGAGCAGTTCTTC
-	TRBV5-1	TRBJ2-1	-	CASSLGSSASYNEQFF	TGCGCCAGCAGCTTGGGTTCCAGCGCCAGTTACAATGAGCAGTTCTTC
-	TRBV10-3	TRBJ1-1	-	CAISEGDGMNTEAFF	TGTGCCATCAGTGAGGGGGATGGGATGAACACTGAAGCTTTCTTT
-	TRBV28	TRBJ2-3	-	CASSLGTSTDTQYF	TGTGCCAGCAGTTTGGGGACTAGCACAGATACGCAGTATTTT
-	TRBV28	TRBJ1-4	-	CASSLWSAGANEKLFF	TGTGCCAGCAGTTTATGGTCGGCAGGGGCAAATGAAAAACTGTTTTTT
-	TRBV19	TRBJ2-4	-	CASSHPASKNIQYF	TGTGCCAGTAGTCACCCCGCTTCCAAAAACATTCAGTACTTC
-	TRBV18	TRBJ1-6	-	CASSPRDGYSPLHF	TGTGCCAGCTCCCCCCGGGACGGATATTCACCCCTCCACTTT
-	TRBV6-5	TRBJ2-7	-	CASSHQTSPVYEQYF	TGTGCCAGCAGCCACCAGACTAGTCCGGTCTACGAGCAGTACTTC
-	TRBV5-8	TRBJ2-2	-	CASSPLKDRNQRGELFF	TGTGCCAGCAGTCCTCTTAAGGACAGAAATCAAAGAGGGGAGCTGTTTTTT
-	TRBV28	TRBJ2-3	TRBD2	CASSSRTSSPDTQYF	TGTGCCAGCAGTTCCCGGACTAGCAGCCCAGATACGCAGTATTTT
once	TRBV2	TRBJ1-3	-	CASSGKGGNTIYF	TGTGCCAGCAGTGGAAAGGGGGGAAACACCATATATTTT
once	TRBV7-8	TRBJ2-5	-	CASSLGEQETQYF	TGTGCCAGCAGCTTAGGAGAACAAGAGACCCAGTACTTC
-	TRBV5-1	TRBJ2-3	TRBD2	CASSFGLTSGSPTDTQYF	TGCGCCAGCAGCTTTGGGTTGACTAGCGGGAGCCCCACAGATACGCAGTATTTT
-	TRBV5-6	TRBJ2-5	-	CASSSEGMETQYF	TGTGCCAGCAGCTCGGAAGGTATGGAGACCCAGTACTTC
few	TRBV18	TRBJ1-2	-	CASSPRDPRTYGYTF	TGTGCCAGCTCACCCCGGGATCCTAGAACCTATGGCTACACCTTC
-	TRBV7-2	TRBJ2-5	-	CASSERAQETQYF	TGTGCCAGCAGTGAGCGGGCCCAAGAGACCCAGTACTTC
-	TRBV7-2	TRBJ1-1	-	CASSLASRLKLEAFF	TGTGCCAGCAGCTTAGCGAGCAGGCTTAAACTCGAAGCTTTCTTT
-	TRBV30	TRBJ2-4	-	CAWSVEVAKNIQYF	TGTGCCTGGAGTGTCGAGGTCGCCAAAAACATTCAGTACTTC
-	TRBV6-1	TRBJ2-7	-	CASRGDRDYEQYF	TGTGCCAGCAGAGGTGATAGAGACTACGAGCAGTACTTC
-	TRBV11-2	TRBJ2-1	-	CASSLDWGPHEQFF	TGTGCCAGCAGCTTAGACTGGGGTCCCCATGAGCAGTTCTTC
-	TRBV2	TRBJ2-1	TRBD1	CASTRGRGYNEQFF	TGTGCCAGCACAAGGGGGCGCGGCTACAATGAGCAGTTCTTC
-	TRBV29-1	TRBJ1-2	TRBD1	CSVDRGSWYGYTF	TGCAGCGTTGACAGGGGGAGTTGGTATGGCTACACCTTC
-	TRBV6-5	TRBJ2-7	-	CASIPSGRDEQYF	TGTGCCAGCATTCCCTCGGGAAGAGACGAGCAGTACTTC
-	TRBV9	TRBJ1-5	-	CASSVGRNGGPQHF	TGTGCCAGCAGCGTAGGCCGCAACGGGGGGCCCCAGCATTTT